The rows below give T cell receptor beta chains drawn from one sample of a study of CD8+ T cells in alopecia areata. Sequencing was performed with immunoSEQ multiplex PCR; in TCRdb, only in-frame clones are kept and a portion is missing. The data show under 150,000 clones, more than 55% seen once. Input material: CD8+ T cells sorted from blood. Receptors originate from a human donor in good health. CDR3s include the opening cysteine and the closing phenylalanine or tryptophan. Fields, in order: CDR3 length, D gene, V gene, clone size, J gene, CDR3 DNA, CDR3 protein. The D gene is left open where the match is weak. Only part of the rows carry a size: once, few, many, or a class if the clone is expanded.

length: 11; D: NA; V: TRBV5-6; size: NA; J: TRBJ2-4; DNA: TGTGCCAGCAGCAACAAAAACATTCAGTACTTC; CDR3: CASSNKNIQYF
length: 10; D: NA; V: TRBV29-1; size: NA; J: TRBJ1-1; DNA: TGCAGCGTGTCAGCCACTGAAGCTTTCTTT; CDR3: CSVSATEAFF
length: 14; D: NA; V: TRBV2; size: few; J: TRBJ1-5; DNA: TGTGCCAGCAGGGGGGATACGGGGGATCGCCCCCAGCATTTT; CDR3: CASRGDTGDRPQHF
length: 15; D: TRBD2; V: TRBV10-3; size: NA; J: TRBJ2-1; DNA: TGTGCCATCACCCCGGGACTAGCGGGAGTCACTGAGCAGTTCTTC; CDR3: CAITPGLAGVTEQFF
length: 15; D: NA; V: TRBV28; size: few; J: TRBJ2-5; DNA: TGTGCCAGCAAGTCGGAAAGACGCCCTCAAGAGACCCAGTACTTC; CDR3: CASKSERRPQETQYF
length: 15; D: NA; V: TRBV27; size: NA; J: TRBJ2-7; DNA: TGTGCCAGCAGTTTATTAAGGGCTCCCATCTACGAGCAGTACTTC; CDR3: CASSLLRAPIYEQYF
length: 16; D: NA; V: TRBV5-6; size: NA; J: TRBJ2-1; DNA: TGTGCCAGCAGCTGGGCCAGCGCCGTTAGTGACAATGAGCAGTTCTTC; CDR3: CASSWASAVSDNEQFF
length: 15; D: NA; V: TRBV6-1; size: few; J: TRBJ2-1; DNA: TGTGCCGGCGGCCGGACGGTTAGCTCCTACAATGAGCAGTTCTTC; CDR3: CAGGRTVSSYNEQFF
length: 12; D: NA; V: TRBV25-1; size: NA; J: TRBJ2-2; DNA: TGTGCCAGCAGTGCCGGTACCGGGGAGCTGTTTTTT; CDR3: CASSAGTGELFF
length: 13; D: NA; V: TRBV7-9; size: few; J: TRBJ2-7; DNA: TGTGCCAGCAGCGGAGACAGACGCTACGAGCAGTACTTC; CDR3: CASSGDRRYEQYF
length: 16; D: NA; V: TRBV29-1; size: NA; J: TRBJ1-1; DNA: TGCAGCGTTGAAATAATTCAGGGGAGGGGGAACACTGAAGCTTTCTTT; CDR3: CSVEIIQGRGNTEAFF
length: 12; D: NA; V: TRBV7-9; size: few; J: TRBJ1-1; DNA: TGTGCCAGCAGCTTAATGAACACTGAAGCTTTCTTT; CDR3: CASSLMNTEAFF
length: 16; D: TRBD2; V: TRBV6-5; size: NA; J: TRBJ2-1; DNA: TGTGCCAGCAGTTACGTCGGGGGGGGCCCCTACAATGAGCAGTTCTTC; CDR3: CASSYVGGGPYNEQFF
length: 10; D: NA; V: TRBV29-1; size: few; J: TRBJ2-2; DNA: TGCAGCGTTTGGACCGGGGAGCTGTTTTTT; CDR3: CSVWTGELFF
length: 15; D: TRBD1; V: TRBV28; size: NA; J: TRBJ2-7; DNA: TGTGCCAGCATCGAGGGACAGGGACGAGAGAACGAGCAGTACTTC; CDR3: CASIEGQGRENEQYF
length: 14; D: TRBD2; V: TRBV2; size: NA; J: TRBJ2-7; DNA: TGTGCCAGCATCCTCCCTAGCGGGCAAGCAGAGCAGTACTTC; CDR3: CASILPSGQAEQYF
length: 13; D: NA; V: TRBV11-2; size: once; J: TRBJ2-5; DNA: TGTGCCAGCAGCCCATCTAACCAAGAGACCCAGTACTTC; CDR3: CASSPSNQETQYF
length: 15; D: NA; V: TRBV5-1; size: NA; J: TRBJ2-2; DNA: TGCGCCAGCAGCTTGGCTTTTAGGATCACCGGGGAGCTGTTTTTT; CDR3: CASSLAFRITGELFF
length: 15; D: TRBD1; V: TRBV5-1; size: NA; J: TRBJ2-2; DNA: TGCGCCAGCAGCTTGGACAGGGGCAACACCGGGGAGCTGTTTTTT; CDR3: CASSLDRGNTGELFF
length: 16; D: NA; V: TRBV4-2; size: NA; J: TRBJ2-1; DNA: TGTGCCAGCAGCCAAGCTCCACTAGCAGTGAACAATGAGCAGTTCTTC; CDR3: CASSQAPLAVNNEQFF
length: 13; D: NA; V: TRBV23-1; size: NA; J: TRBJ2-7; DNA: TGCGCCAGCAACGGGGTTGGCAGCTACGAGCAGTACTTC; CDR3: CASNGVGSYEQYF
length: 13; D: NA; V: TRBV27; size: once; J: TRBJ2-7; DNA: TGTGCCAGCAGTCCCGAGGACTACTACGAGCAGTACTTC; CDR3: CASSPEDYYEQYF
length: 15; D: NA; V: TRBV5-6; size: NA; J: TRBJ2-1; DNA: TGTGCCAGCAGCCCCGACAATAAATACTACAATGAGCAGTTCTTC; CDR3: CASSPDNKYYNEQFF
length: 16; D: TRBD1; V: TRBV5-6; size: NA; J: TRBJ2-6; DNA: TGTGCCAGCACGGCCGGGACAGGGCATGGGGCCAACGTCCTGACTTTC; CDR3: CASTAGTGHGANVLTF
length: 12; D: NA; V: TRBV9; size: NA; J: TRBJ1-1; DNA: TGTGCCAGCAGTCGGGACGACACTGAAGCTTTCTTT; CDR3: CASSRDDTEAFF